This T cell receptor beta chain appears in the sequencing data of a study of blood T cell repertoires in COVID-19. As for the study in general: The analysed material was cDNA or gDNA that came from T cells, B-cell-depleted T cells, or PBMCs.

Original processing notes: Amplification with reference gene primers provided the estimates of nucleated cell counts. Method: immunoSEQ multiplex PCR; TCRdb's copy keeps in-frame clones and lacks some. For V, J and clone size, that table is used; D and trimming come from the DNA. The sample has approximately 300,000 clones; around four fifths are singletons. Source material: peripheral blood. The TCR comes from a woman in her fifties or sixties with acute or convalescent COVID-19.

The CDR3 spells CASSQGQENNYGYTF. Written as DNA, the CDR3 is TGTGCCAGCAGCCAAGGACAAGAAAACAACTATGGCTACACCTTC. This chain connects TRBV4-2 to TRBJ1-2, with D unresolved. Trimming removed 1 base at V and 2 bases at J, with 11 bases between. CDR3 length: 15 amino acids. CDR1 and CDR2 (germline): LGHNA, YNFKEQ.